This T cell receptor beta chain is drawn from a study of blood T cells in healthy people across ages. Study-level points and caveats: A roughly linear fall in TCR beta diversity per million T cells was seen with increasing age.

A word on this clonotype: Its specificity is unknown.

Peripheral blood, about 10 milliliters per donor, was collected. Primers used in a second PCR of roughly 6 to 12 cycles were a sample-barcoded 5' primer and a J-beta primer mix. TCRdb fed the 5' RACE reads into MiXCR, producing one record per CDR3 protein. The repertoire holds roughly 2 million distinct CDR3 sequences, with roughly 49% as singletons. Per the germline V gene, CDR1 is SGHRS and CDR2 is YFSETQ. The CDR3 is 16 residues long. Between the trimmed V and J ends, which lost 1 base and 3 bases, there was a span of 15 bases. The sequencing sample was made of blood. V is TRBV5-1 and J is TRBJ2-3; TRBD1 is a possible D gene (7 bases). This TCR was sampled from a woman aged 40 to 50 in good health. The CDR3 DNA sequence: TGCGCCAGCAGCTTGTGGGGCAGGGGGAGGACAGATACGCAGTATTTT. Protein: CASSLWGRGRTDTQYF.